Listed below are T cell receptor beta chains from one sample, sequenced in a study of cytomegalovirus exposure and HLA in healthy donors. The assay was immunoSEQ multiplex PCR, and TCRdb's table has in-frame clones only and misses some. The repertoire holds around 260,000 clones, with roughly 80% as singletons. The sequencing sample was made of PBMCs. Receptors were obtained from a girl aged 2 to 9 in good health and CMV-seronegative. Each CDR3 is given with its conserved first and last residue. A D gene is named only where the DNA matches it firmly. Not every row has a clone size; where given, it reads once, few, many or a size class.

d_call j_call v_call clone_size cdr3_nt cdr3_aa
. TRBJ1-2 TRBV30 . TGTGCCTGGAGTGTTATTCTAGGGGGATCGGGCTACACCTTC CAWSVILGGSGYTF
TRBD1 TRBJ2-1 TRBV7-9 . TGTGCCAGCAGCTTCCACAGGGGAGCGGCAATCGATGAGCAGTTCTTC CASSFHRGAAIDEQFF
TRBD2 TRBJ2-1 TRBV28 . TGTGCCAGCAGAACCCTACTAGCGGAAGGCTCCTTGGATGAGCAGTTCTTC CASRTLLAEGSLDEQFF
TRBD2 TRBJ2-1 TRBV5-1 few TGCGCCAGCAGCCTGGGTGCGACTAGCGGGAGTTATGAGCAGTTCTTC CASSLGATSGSYEQFF
. TRBJ1-1 TRBV5-6 . TGTGCCAGCAGCTTGGCGTCGGGCACTGAAGCTTTCTTT CASSLASGTEAFF
TRBD1 TRBJ2-7 TRBV5-1 few TGCGCCAGCAGCTATGGGACAGGGTCCTCCTACGAGCAGTACTTC CASSYGTGSSYEQYF
TRBD1 TRBJ1-5 TRBV6-1 . TGTGCCAGCAGTCCACGGACAGGCGATCAGCCCCAGCATTTT CASSPRTGDQPQHF
TRBD2 TRBJ2-1 TRBV4-1 . TGCGCCAGCAGCCAAGATTTCAGGACTAGCAGTTACAATGAGCAGTTCTTC CASSQDFRTSSYNEQFF
. TRBJ1-1 TRBV5-3 . TGTGCCAGAAGCTTGGTAGTTTCCACTGAAGCTTTCTTT CARSLVVSTEAFF
. TRBJ2-7 TRBV7-6 . TGTGCCAGCAGCTTACTTTTGCGGGACGAGCAGTACTTC CASSLLLRDEQYF
TRBD1 TRBJ1-5 TRBV28 . TGTGCCAGCTGGACAGGGATCGATCAGCCCCAGCATTTT CASWTGIDQPQHF
. TRBJ1-4 TRBV18 . TGTGCCAGCTCAGCGGACAGACGGAAGAAACTGTTTTTT CASSADRRKKLFF
. TRBJ1-5 TRBV28 . TGTGCCAGCATCCTAGGCCAGGGGAGACAGCCCCAGCATTTT CASILGQGRQPQHF
. TRBJ1-1 TRBV28 . TGTGCCAGCAGTTTCTGGGGGGAGAACACTGAAGCTTTCTTT CASSFWGENTEAFF
. TRBJ1-2 TRBV6-5 few TGTGCCAGCAGTTACTCATCCGCGGGGGGAAACTATGGCTACACCTTC CASSYSSAGGNYGYTF
TRBD2 TRBJ2-5 TRBV28 . TGTGCCAGCAGTACCTGGACGGCGAAGGATCCAGCGGGAGGTTTCATAGAGACCCAGTACTTC CASSTWTAKDPAGGFIETQYF
. TRBJ1-3 TRBV29-1 . TGCAGCGTTGAGGACAACTCAAGTGGAAACACCATATATTTT CSVEDNSSGNTIYF
. TRBJ1-2 TRBV4-1 . TGCGCCAGCAGCCGTACAGATAACTATGGCTACACCTTC CASSRTDNYGYTF
TRBD2 TRBJ2-7 TRBV4-2 few TGTGCCAGCAGCCAAGTATTAGCGGGAGCCTACGAGCAGTACTTC CASSQVLAGAYEQYF
. TRBJ2-2 TRBV2 few TGTGCCAGTGGGCCAACCGGGGAGCTGTTTTTT CASGPTGELFF
. TRBJ1-5 TRBV6-6 . TGTGCCAGCACGTTTGGCAATCAGCCCCAGCATTTT CASTFGNQPQHF
. TRBJ2-3 TRBV6-1 once TGTGCCAGCACCGAGTCGGATACGCAGTATTTT CASTESDTQYF
. TRBJ2-2 TRBV6-5 once TGTGCCAGCAGTTATTCCCGGTTGGCCGGGGAGCTGTTTTTT CASSYSRLAGELFF
TRBD1 TRBJ2-7 TRBV2 . TGTGCCAGCAGTAGACAGGGTATGGGTGGCGAGCAGTACTTC CASSRQGMGGEQYF
TRBD2 TRBJ2-2 TRBV5-1 . TGCGCCAGCAGACTAGCGGGGCTTGACGGGGAGCTGTTTTTT CASRLAGLDGELFF
. TRBJ1-6 TRBV6-6 . TGTGCCAGCAGTTACTACCCGATGGACAGCAAACCCCTCCACTTT CASSYYPMDSKPLHF
. TRBJ1-6 TRBV9 . TGTGCCAGCAGCGAACGGTCAGGGTCGAATTCACCTCTCCACTTT CASSERSGSNSPLHF
. TRBJ1-1 TRBV18 . TGTGCCAGCTCACCCGCGACTGGCAGGAACACTGAAGCTTTCTTT CASSPATGRNTEAFF
TRBD1 TRBJ1-5 TRBV27 few TGTGCCACTAATCCGCTCAGGGACAGGGGTTGCTTGAGGCAGCCCCAGCATTTT CATNPLRDRGCLRQPQHF
TRBD2 TRBJ2-5 TRBV28 . TGTGCCAGCAGCAACGCGGGGGGGCAAGAGACCCAGTACTTC CASSNAGGQETQYF
. TRBJ2-2 TRBV29-1 . TGCAGCGTTGAAGGGACAGTCTCCGGGGAGCTGTTTTTT CSVEGTVSGELFF
. TRBJ1-5 TRBV28 . TGTGCCACGGGGGGTAACGGGGCCAATCAGCCCCAGCATTTT CATGGNGANQPQHF
. TRBJ1-1 TRBV6-1 . TGTGCCAGCCTGGAGCCACATGAAGCTTTCTTT CASLEPHEAFF
TRBD2 TRBJ2-7 TRBV5-1 few TGCGCCAGCAGCTTGGCCGGGACTAGCAGATACGAGCAGTACTTC CASSLAGTSRYEQYF
. TRBJ2-7 TRBV27 . TGTGCCAGCAGTCACAAATCAGTCCACGAGCAGTACTTC CASSHKSVHEQYF
. TRBJ1-5 TRBV6-6 few TGTGCCAGCAGTTTACAGGGTCAGCCCCAGCATTTT CASSLQGQPQHF
TRBD1 TRBJ2-1 TRBV5-1 once TGCGCCAGCAGCTTCTCGACAGGGAGCTCCTACAATGAGCAGTTCTTC CASSFSTGSSYNEQFF
. TRBJ2-2 TRBV9 . TGTGCCAGCAGCGTTCGGAGTGACAGGACAAGGAGAAACACCGGGGAGCTGTTTTTT CASSVRSDRTRRNTGELFF
. TRBJ1-5 TRBV9 . TGTGCCAGCAGCGTAGACGGAGATCAGCCCCAGCATTTT CASSVDGDQPQHF
TRBD2 TRBJ2-3 TRBV10-3 . TGTGCCATCACCAGCGGGGGGCGAGATACGCAGTATTTT CAITSGGRDTQYF
TRBD1 TRBJ1-1 TRBV7-9 . TGTGCCAGCAGACAGGGACAGGGAGGAAACACTGAAGCTTTCTTT CASRQGQGGNTEAFF